The rows below give T cell receptor beta chains drawn from one sample of a study of T cell responses to AZD1222 COVID-19 vaccine. Some clones are missing from TCRdb's copy, which holds only in-frame ones; the method was immunoSEQ multiplex PCR. Of approximately 220,000 clones detected, more than 85% appear once; the ten largest clones hold 0.9% to 1.1%. The sequences come from peripheral blood, collected on day 0 of MenACWY control vaccination. The origin of the receptors is an adult in good health. Each CDR3 is given with its conserved first and last residue. The D gene is left open where the match is weak. Some rows mark clone size as missing; the rest say once, few, many or name a class of expanded clone.

V,D,size,J,DNA,CDR3
TRBV3-1/TRBV3-2,NA,NA,TRBJ2-7,TGTGCCAGCAGCCAAATCGGCTCCTACGAGCAGTACTTC,CASSQIGSYEQYF
TRBV4-3,TRBD2,NA,TRBJ2-7,TGCGCCAGCAGCCAAGCGGCATCTAGCGGGGGGGCGTACGAGCAGTACTTC,CASSQAASSGGAYEQYF
TRBV9,NA,NA,TRBJ2-7,TGTGCCAGCACCGCGGGGCCTGGGTACGAGCAGTACTTC,CASTAGPGYEQYF
TRBV6-5,NA,NA,TRBJ1-1,TGTGCCAGCAGGCGACTGACAGAGACTGAAGCTTTCTTT,CASRRLTETEAFF
TRBV6-4,NA,once,TRBJ1-2,TGTGCCAGCAGTGACACGGGACACCCACTGGACTATGGCTACACCTTC,CASSDTGHPLDYGYTF
TRBV5-4,NA,NA,TRBJ2-2,TGTGCCAGCAGCTTGCGGCAGACTAGACACGGGGAGCTGTTTTTT,CASSLRQTRHGELFF
TRBV5-4,NA,NA,TRBJ1-1,TGTGCCAGCAGCTTGGTAGGGTCTGTGAACACTGAAGCTTTCTTT,CASSLVGSVNTEAFF
TRBV19,TRBD1,NA,TRBJ2-7,TGTCCACCTACCGAGGGACAGGTTCCCTACGAGCAGTACTTC,CPPTEGQVPYEQYF
TRBV4-1,TRBD1,NA,TRBJ1-5,TGCGCCAGCAGCCAAGCCAGGCAGGGGGCAAACGGTAAGCCCCAGCATTTT,CASSQARQGANGKPQHF
TRBV11-2,NA,NA,TRBJ1-4,TGTGCCAGCAGCTTGGACACCTATAATGAAAAACTGTTTTTT,CASSLDTYNEKLFF
TRBV11-1,NA,NA,TRBJ1-4,TGTGCCAGCAGCTTAGCCACACAAGTCGCGGAAAAACTGTTTTTT,CASSLATQVAEKLFF
TRBV7-8,TRBD1,NA,TRBJ1-1,TGTGCCAGCAGCTTGAACAGGGGATCCACTGAAGCTTTCTTT,CASSLNRGSTEAFF
TRBV5-5,NA,NA,TRBJ1-2,TGTGCCAGCAGCTTACGGGGCCTAGATGGCTACACCTTC,CASSLRGLDGYTF
TRBV5-1,TRBD1,NA,TRBJ1-1,TGCGCCAGCAGCTTCGGGGCAGGGGGAACTGAAGCTTTCTTT,CASSFGAGGTEAFF
TRBV10-3,TRBD1,NA,TRBJ2-7,TGTGCCATCAGGAAATCCACAGGGGAAGACGAGCAGTACTTC,CAIRKSTGEDEQYF
TRBV9,NA,NA,TRBJ1-2,TGTGCCAGCAGCGTCGGGCAGGGGCCCTATGGCTACACCTTC,CASSVGQGPYGYTF
TRBV5-4,NA,NA,TRBJ2-7,TGTGCCAGCAGCTTGGTGGGGGCCGCGGGAGACGAGCAGTACTTC,CASSLVGAAGDEQYF
TRBV3-1/TRBV3-2,NA,NA,TRBJ1-3,TGTGCCAGCAGCCAAGGGGGAGACAGCCGCTCTGGAAACACCATATATTTT,CASSQGGDSRSGNTIYF
TRBV29-1,NA,NA,TRBJ1-6,TGCAGCGTCCAGGGGCAGGGGAATTCACCCCTCCACTTT,CSVQGQGNSPLHF
TRBV11-2,NA,NA,TRBJ1-5,TGTGCCAGCAGCTTAGACCCTCCGGCAGCACATAGCAATCAGCCCCAGCATTTT,CASSLDPPAAHSNQPQHF
TRBV5-5,TRBD1,NA,TRBJ2-7,TGTGCCAGCAGCTTGTATGGGACAGGGGACTACGAGCAGTACTTC,CASSLYGTGDYEQYF
TRBV3-1/TRBV3-2,TRBD1,NA,TRBJ1-3,TGTGCCAGCGGACAGGTCTCTGGAAACACCATATATTTT,CASGQVSGNTIYF
TRBV30,NA,NA,TRBJ2-7,TGTGCCTGGAGTGTAGGTGGGGGGGCGCTCGAGCAGTACTTC,CAWSVGGGALEQYF